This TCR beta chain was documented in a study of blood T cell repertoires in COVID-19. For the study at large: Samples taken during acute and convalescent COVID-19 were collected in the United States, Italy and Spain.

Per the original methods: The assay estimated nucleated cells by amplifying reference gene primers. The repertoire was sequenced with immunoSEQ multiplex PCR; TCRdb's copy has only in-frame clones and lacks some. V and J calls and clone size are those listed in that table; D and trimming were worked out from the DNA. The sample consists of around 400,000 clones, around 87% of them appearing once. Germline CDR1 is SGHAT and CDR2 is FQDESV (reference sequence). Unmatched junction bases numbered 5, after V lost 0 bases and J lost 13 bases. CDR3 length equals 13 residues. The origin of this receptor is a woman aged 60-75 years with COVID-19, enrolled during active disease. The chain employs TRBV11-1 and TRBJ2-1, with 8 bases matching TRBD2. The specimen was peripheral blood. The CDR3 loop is CASSLAGGGNQFF. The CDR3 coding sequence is TGTGCCAGCAGCTTAGCCGGGGGGGGTAATCAGTTCTTC.